Listed below are T cell receptor beta chains from one sample, sequenced in a study of T cell repertoires in cytomegalovirus infection. One entry per CDR3 protein results from TCRdb running MiXCR on the reads. The sample lists roughly 150,000 distinct CDR3 sequences, about a quarter seen once, with around 9.9% in the top ten. The specimen was PBMCs. These receptors were collected from a human donor in good health (CMV status not recorded). Some clones in this sample may be carry-over from other donors' samples. CDR3s include the opening cysteine and the closing phenylalanine or tryptophan. The order of the fields is clone size, D gene, J gene, V gene, CDR3 protein, CDR3 DNA. The D gene is left open where the match is weak. Expanded clones get a size class; other rows say once, few or many, or leave the size out.

clone_size: NA; d_call: TRBD2; j_call: TRBJ2-5; v_call: TRBV28; cdr3_aa: CASSPPRGLAGERETQYF; cdr3_nt: TGTGCCAGCAGTCCCCCCCGGGGCTTAGCGGGAGAGAGAGAGACCCAGTACTTC
clone_size: few; d_call: TRBD1; j_call: TRBJ2-2; v_call: TRBV5-4; cdr3_aa: CASSLADRDTGELFF; cdr3_nt: TGTGCCAGCAGCTTGGCCGACAGGGACACCGGGGAGCTGTTTTTT
clone_size: many; d_call: TRBD1; j_call: TRBJ2-7; v_call: TRBV28; cdr3_aa: CASSGTGETYEQYF; cdr3_nt: TGTGCCAGCAGTGGGACAGGGGAGACCTACGAGCAGTACTTC
clone_size: many; d_call: NA; j_call: TRBJ2-3; v_call: TRBV6-4; cdr3_aa: CASSRTSTDTQYF; cdr3_nt: TGTGCCAGCTCCAGGACTAGCACAGATACGCAGTATTTT
clone_size: few; d_call: NA; j_call: TRBJ2-1; v_call: TRBV19; cdr3_aa: CASSMLATTSYNEQFF; cdr3_nt: TGTGCCAGTAGTATGTTAGCGACTACCTCCTACAATGAGCAGTTCTTC
clone_size: many; d_call: TRBD1; j_call: TRBJ2-7; v_call: TRBV7-9; cdr3_aa: CASSFSGTGLHEQYF; cdr3_nt: TGTGCCAGCAGCTTTTCCGGGACAGGGCTCCACGAGCAGTACTTC
clone_size: many; d_call: TRBD2; j_call: TRBJ2-7; v_call: TRBV11-2; cdr3_aa: CASSFGTSGGHEQYF; cdr3_nt: TGTGCCAGCAGCTTTGGGACTAGCGGGGGTCACGAGCAGTACTTC
clone_size: NA; d_call: NA; j_call: TRBJ2-7; v_call: TRBV15; cdr3_aa: CATSSGTRYEQYF; cdr3_nt: TGTGCCACCAGCAGCGGGACTCGCTACGAGCAGTACTTC
clone_size: few; d_call: NA; j_call: TRBJ1-1; v_call: TRBV19; cdr3_aa: CASSIDHFGDGVTEAFF; cdr3_nt: TGTGCCAGTAGTATAGATCATTTTGGGGACGGCGTCACTGAAGCTTTCTTT
clone_size: NA; d_call: NA; j_call: TRBJ2-5; v_call: TRBV28; cdr3_aa: CTSSLQETQYF; cdr3_nt: TGTACCAGCAGTCTCCAAGAGACCCAGTACTTC
clone_size: NA; d_call: NA; j_call: TRBJ1-1; v_call: TRBV11-3; cdr3_aa: CASSSGPGGTEAFF; cdr3_nt: TGTGCCAGCAGCTCGGGCCCAGGCGGCACTGAAGCTTTCTTT
clone_size: NA; d_call: NA; j_call: TRBJ2-7; v_call: TRBV14; cdr3_aa: CASSQQGRFYEQYF; cdr3_nt: TGTGCCAGCAGCCAGCAGGGGAGATTCTACGAGCAGTACTTC
clone_size: NA; d_call: NA; j_call: TRBJ2-7; v_call: TRBV28; cdr3_aa: CASSWGPYEQYF; cdr3_nt: TGTGCCAGCAGTTGGGGGCCCTACGAGCAGTACTTC
clone_size: many; d_call: NA; j_call: TRBJ2-5; v_call: TRBV7-2; cdr3_aa: CASSLGRGPQETQYF; cdr3_nt: TGTGCCAGCAGCTTAGGTCGGGGGCCCCAAGAGACCCAGTACTTC
clone_size: NA; d_call: NA; j_call: TRBJ1-5; v_call: TRBV25-1; cdr3_aa: CASYARRQSNQPQHF; cdr3_nt: TGTGCCAGCTACGCCCGTCGACAGTCCAATCAGCCCCAGCATTTT
clone_size: NA; d_call: TRBD2; j_call: TRBJ2-5; v_call: TRBV6-5; cdr3_aa: CASSQGLAVETQHF; cdr3_nt: TGTGCCAGCAGTCAGGGACTAGCGGTAGAGACCCAGCACTTC
clone_size: NA; d_call: NA; j_call: TRBJ2-3; v_call: TRBV7-3; cdr3_aa: CASSLGLSTDTQYF; cdr3_nt: TGTGCCAGCAGCCTCGGATTGTCCACAGATACGCAGTATTTT
clone_size: many; d_call: NA; j_call: TRBJ1-1; v_call: TRBV12-3/TRBV12-4; cdr3_aa: CASSPGIINTEAFF; cdr3_nt: TGTGCCAGCAGCCCAGGGATAATCAACACTGAAGCTTTCTTT
clone_size: NA; d_call: TRBD2; j_call: TRBJ2-1; v_call: TRBV5-1; cdr3_aa: CASSPGGSPYNEQFF; cdr3_nt: TGCGCCAGCAGCCCCGGGGGGAGTCCCTACAATGAGCAGTTCTTC
clone_size: few; d_call: TRBD2; j_call: TRBJ2-1; v_call: TRBV6-2/TRBV6-3; cdr3_aa: CASSLWTSGRPFTNEQFF; cdr3_nt: TGTGCCAGCAGTCTTTGGACTAGCGGGAGGCCATTTACGAATGAGCAGTTCTTC
clone_size: NA; d_call: NA; j_call: TRBJ2-1; v_call: TRBV5-1; cdr3_aa: CASSSLAVDEQFF; cdr3_nt: TGCGCCAGCAGCTCCCTGGCGGTGGATGAGCAGTTCTTC
clone_size: NA; d_call: NA; j_call: TRBJ1-6; v_call: TRBV27; cdr3_aa: CASSLQARRGQTNSPLHF; cdr3_nt: TGTGCCAGCAGTTTACAGGCCCGACGGGGGCAGACCAATTCACCCCTCCACTTT
clone_size: few; d_call: NA; j_call: TRBJ2-2; v_call: TRBV20-1; cdr3_aa: CSAREGGLVNTGELFF; cdr3_nt: TGCAGTGCTAGAGAGGGCGGCCTGGTGAACACCGGGGAGCTGTTTTTT
clone_size: many; d_call: TRBD1; j_call: TRBJ1-1; v_call: TRBV2; cdr3_aa: CASSGQGNTEAFF; cdr3_nt: TGTGCCAGCAGTGGACAGGGAAACACTGAAGCTTTCTTT
clone_size: many; d_call: NA; j_call: TRBJ1-1; v_call: TRBV12-3/TRBV12-4; cdr3_aa: CASSQRPGSSRTEAFF; cdr3_nt: TGTGCCAGCAGCCAGAGACCAGGCAGTTCGCGAACTGAAGCTTTCTTT
clone_size: NA; d_call: NA; j_call: TRBJ2-7; v_call: TRBV12-3/TRBV12-4; cdr3_aa: CASSFNSWPGEQYF; cdr3_nt: TGTGCCAGCAGTTTTAACAGTTGGCCAGGCGAGCAGTACTTC
clone_size: few; d_call: TRBD1; j_call: TRBJ1-1; v_call: TRBV3-1; cdr3_aa: CASGPLRQGYMTGTEAFF; cdr3_nt: TGTGCCAGCGGACCATTAAGACAGGGGTATATGACGGGGACTGAAGCTTTCTTT
clone_size: few; d_call: TRBD2; j_call: TRBJ2-3; v_call: TRBV28; cdr3_aa: CASSFWGGLSTDTQYF; cdr3_nt: TGTGCCAGCAGTTTTTGGGGGGGACTGAGCACAGATACGCAGTATTTT
clone_size: few; d_call: TRBD1; j_call: TRBJ2-3; v_call: TRBV11-3; cdr3_aa: CASSQEQGAADTQYF; cdr3_nt: TGTGCCAGCAGCCAAGAACAGGGGGCCGCAGATACGCAGTATTTT
clone_size: many; d_call: TRBD2; j_call: TRBJ2-3; v_call: TRBV7-6; cdr3_aa: CASSSRLAGTDTQYF; cdr3_nt: TGTGCCAGCAGCTCCCGACTAGCGGGAACAGATACGCAGTATTTT
clone_size: many; d_call: TRBD1; j_call: TRBJ2-5; v_call: TRBV7-2; cdr3_aa: CASSLDRGTLETQYF; cdr3_nt: TGTGCCAGCAGCTTAGACAGGGGTACACTGGAGACCCAGTACTTC
clone_size: many; d_call: TRBD1; j_call: TRBJ2-3; v_call: TRBV7-8; cdr3_aa: CASRPGQVGIGQYF; cdr3_nt: TGTGCCAGCAGACCAGGACAGGTTGGGATTGGCCAGTATTTT
clone_size: few; d_call: TRBD1; j_call: TRBJ1-6; v_call: TRBV28; cdr3_aa: CASSFIGTGNSPLHF; cdr3_nt: TGTGCCAGCAGTTTTATCGGGACAGGCAATTCACCCCTCCACTTT
clone_size: many; d_call: NA; j_call: TRBJ2-4; v_call: TRBV7-9; cdr3_aa: CASSLGRENIQYF; cdr3_nt: TGTGCCAGCAGCTTAGGGAGGGAAAACATTCAGTACTTC
clone_size: many; d_call: NA; j_call: TRBJ1-5; v_call: TRBV7-2; cdr3_aa: CASSQTGRGGNQPQHF; cdr3_nt: TGTGCCAGCAGCCAAACGGGCAGGGGAGGCAATCAGCCCCAGCATTTT
clone_size: NA; d_call: TRBD2; j_call: TRBJ2-5; v_call: TRBV28; cdr3_aa: CASSLSPGGRETQYF; cdr3_nt: TGTGCCAGCAGTCTCAGCCCGGGGGGGCGAGAGACCCAGTACTTC
clone_size: once; d_call: NA; j_call: TRBJ1-5; v_call: TRBV28; cdr3_aa: CASTPDPLLYSNQPQHF; cdr3_nt: TGTGCCAGCACCCCCGACCCGCTGCTTTATAGCAATCAGCCCCAGCATTTT
clone_size: NA; d_call: NA; j_call: TRBJ2-3; v_call: TRBV9; cdr3_aa: CASSVDGGGAVHTQYF; cdr3_nt: TGTGCCAGCAGCGTAGATGGAGGGGGCGCGGTTCATACGCAGTATTTT
clone_size: many; d_call: TRBD2; j_call: TRBJ2-3; v_call: TRBV7-6; cdr3_aa: CASSLELAGVSNTQYF; cdr3_nt: TGTGCCAGCAGCTTAGAACTAGCGGGAGTCTCAAATACGCAGTATTTT
clone_size: few; d_call: TRBD1; j_call: TRBJ2-3; v_call: TRBV28; cdr3_aa: CASSSGDRKTDTQYF; cdr3_nt: TGTGCCAGCAGTTCTGGGGACAGAAAAACAGATACGCAGTATTTT
clone_size: NA; d_call: NA; j_call: TRBJ1-1; v_call: TRBV7-9; cdr3_aa: CASRLPLDTEAFF; cdr3_nt: TGTGCCAGTCGCCTGCCCCTGGACACTGAAGCTTTCTTT
clone_size: many; d_call: NA; j_call: TRBJ1-1; v_call: TRBV11-2; cdr3_aa: CASSLVGDTEAFF; cdr3_nt: TGTGCCAGCAGCTTAGTTGGGGACACTGAAGCTTTCTTT
clone_size: few; d_call: NA; j_call: TRBJ1-4; v_call: TRBV2; cdr3_aa: CASSGETSTNEKLFF; cdr3_nt: TGTGCCAGCAGTGGGGAGACTTCAACTAATGAAAAACTGTTTTTT
clone_size: NA; d_call: NA; j_call: TRBJ2-5; v_call: TRBV2; cdr3_aa: CASSRSIQETQYF; cdr3_nt: TGTGCCAGCTCAAGGTCTATCCAAGAGACCCAGTACTTC
clone_size: few; d_call: TRBD1; j_call: TRBJ1-2; v_call: TRBV27; cdr3_aa: CASSSGGGGYGYTF; cdr3_nt: TGTGCCAGCAGTAGTGGAGGGGGCGGCTATGGCTACACCTTC
clone_size: NA; d_call: NA; j_call: TRBJ2-1; v_call: TRBV6-1; cdr3_aa: CASKDTPPNNEQFF; cdr3_nt: TGTGCCAGCAAGGACACGCCTCCTAACAATGAGCAGTTCTTC